These 15 T cell receptor beta chains were all obtained from the same sample, sequenced in a study of blood T cells in healthy people across ages. Combining a sample-barcoded 5' primer with a J-beta primer mix, a second PCR ran for roughly 7 to 12 cycles. TCRdb itself ran the 5' RACE reads through MiXCR, one entry per CDR3 protein. The data show fewer than 2,000,000 distinct CDR3 sequences, with around 36% seen just once and around 11% held by the top ten. Sequenced material: blood. The source of these receptors is a woman aged 30 to 39 in good health.

This chain uses TRBV30 with TRBJ2-7; D not resolved. The CDR3 loop spans 12 amino acids. V was pared by 8 bases and J by 2 bases, with 13 bases between. Germline CDR1 is GTSNPN and CDR2 is SVGIG (reference sequence). The chain's CDR3 is CAGTRAPYEQYF. CDR3 DNA sequence: TGTGCCGGAACCCGAGCGCCCTACGAGCAGTACTTC. Full variable domain (outside the CDR3, taken from reference TRBV30 and TRBJ2-7): SQTIHQWPATLVQPVGSPLSLECTVEGTSNPNLYWYRQAAGRGLQLLFYSVGIGQISSEVPQNLSASRPQDRQFILSSKKLLLSDSGFYLCAGTRAPYEQYFGPGTRLTVT.

This clonotype occurred a few times. This chain connects TRBV10-3 to TRBJ1-5, with no clear D. Per germline, CDR1 ENHRY and CDR2 SYGVKD. The ends were cut back, 1 base at V and 4 bases at J, with 8 bases in the middle. The CDR3 is made up of 14 amino acids. The CDR3 sequence is CAISELAGNQPQHF. The CDR3 coding sequence is TGTGCCATCAGTGAGTTGGCGGGGAATCAGCCCCAGCATTTT.

This clonotype was seen a handful of times. The rearrangement links TRBV20-1 to TRBJ1-2, with unresolved D. This CDR3 is 11 amino acids long. Per the germline V gene, CDR1 is DFQATT and CDR2 is SNEGSKA (reference sequence). Between the trimmed V and J ends, which lost 3 bases and 7 bases, there was a span of 9 bases. In DNA, the CDR3 is TGCAGTGCTAGTGAGGGAGGTGGCTACACCTTC. Residues: CSASEGGGYTF.

The chain combines TRBV5-1 with TRBJ2-3; 8 nucleotides match TRBD2. The junction had 13 bases not matched to a gene; V was cut back by 4 bases and J by 6 bases. The CDR3 contains 16 residues. CDR1 and CDR2 from the germline V gene are SGHRS and YFSETQ. CDR3 sequence (DNA): TGCGCCAGCAGCACCGGCCTCACTAGCGGAGGGGATACGCAGTATTTT. Residues: CASSTGLTSGGDTQYF.

This chain uses TRBV12-3 or TRBV12-4 with TRBJ1-6, with 8 bases matching TRBD1. This CDR3 has 13 residues. The V and J ends lost 4 bases and 9 bases, in that order; junction bases with no gene match: 2. The DNA of the CDR3 is TGTGCCAGCAGTTCAGGACAGGGTTCACCCCTCCACTTT. It translates to CASSSGQGSPLHF.

V gene TRBV5-1 combines with J gene TRBJ2-3; 10 nucleotides line up with TRBD1. The CDR3 has 15 residues. V shed 4 bases and J 6 bases; nucleotides not matched to a gene: 8. Looked up from germline, CDR1 is SGHRS and CDR2 is YFSETQ. The CDR3 sequence is CASSDTGQGRDTQYF. The DNA of the CDR3 is TGCGCCAGCAGCGACACGGGACAGGGGAGGGATACGCAGTATTTT.

Only a few counts were recorded for this clonotype. The chain uses TRBV10-3 and TRBJ2-3, with 12 bases aligning to TRBD2. V dropped 10 bases and J dropped 5; count of bases not matched to a gene: 7. Germline-derived CDR1 and CDR2 are ENHRY and SYGVKD. This CDR3 is 14 amino acids long. CDR3 protein: CATARLAGEDTQYF. The CDR3 nucleotides are TGTGCCACTGCACGACTAGCGGGGGAAGATACGCAGTATTTT.

The V and J genes are TRBV10-3 and TRBJ2-5; the match to TRBD1 covers 7 bases. The CDR3 is 13 residues long. Trimming removed 5 bases from V and 5 bases from J; junction bases left unmatched: 5. Germline CDR1 and CDR2: ENHRY and SYGVKD. CDR3 loop: CAISIGTVETQYF. The CDR3 DNA is TGTGCCATCAGTATCGGGACAGTTGAGACCCAGTACTTC.

There are a few counts of this clonotype. V is TRBV29-1 and J is TRBJ2-2; 7 bases match TRBD2. J was trimmed by 7 bases and V by 1 base; bases with no gene match: 12. Germline-derived CDR1 and CDR2 are SQVTM and ANQGSEA. The CDR3 is 16 amino acids. The CDR3 sequence is CSVEASGEGRDGELFF. The DNA for the CDR3 is TGCAGCGTTGAAGCCTCGGGAGAGGGGAGGGACGGGGAGCTGTTTTTT.

The J gene is TRBJ1-4, the V gene TRBV2, with D tentatively TRBD1 (5 bases). Germline values: CDR1 SNHLY, CDR2 FYNNEI. The V and J ends lost 9 bases and 4 bases respectively, with 18 bases between them. The CDR3 is 15 amino acids. The CDR3 bases are TGTGCCAGTACCCTTAGACCAGGGCATAATGAAAAACTGTTTTTT. It encodes CASTLRPGHNEKLFF.

Concerning this clonotype itself: A single base separates this from a much larger clone, so it may be a read error. The chain combines TRBV7-3 with TRBJ2-5; a weak D match, TRBD2 (6 bases). TRBJ2-7 explains the end of the DNA better; the J call may be wrong. This CDR3 comprises 13 residues. Germline assignment: CDR1 SGHTA and CDR2 FQGTGA. The CDR3: CARSSGRGSEQYF. In DNA form, the CDR3 reads TGTGCCCGCAGCTCCGGGCGGGGCTCCGAGCAGTACTTC.

In this sample, this clonotype turned up many times. The chain couples TRBV7-3 to TRBJ2-3, with D tentatively TRBD1 (6 bases). Trimming left V 4 bases short and J 2 bases short, with 13 bases between. Germline V gene lookup returns CDR1 SGHTA and CDR2 FQGTGA. The CDR3 totals 15 residues. CDR3 coding DNA: TGTGCCAGCAGCTCAGCCGGGACACACACAGATACGCAGTATTTT. Protein product: CASSSAGTHTDTQYF. The whole variable domain, filled in from reference TRBV7-3 and TRBJ2-3, reads GAGVSQTPSNKVTEKGKYVELRCDPISGHTALYWYRQSLGQGPEFLIYFQGTGAADDSGLPNDRFFAVRPEGSVSTLKIQRTERGDSAVYLCASSSAGTHTDTQYFGPGTRLTVL.

Note on this clonotype: Relative to the germline gene, one junction end is altered; a read error may explain this. The J gene is TRBJ2-7, the V gene TRBV7-3; D may be TRBD1 or TRBD2 (5 bases each). Looked up from germline, CDR1 is SGHTA and CDR2 is FQGTGA. The CDR3 is 16 amino acids. Here the CDR3 reads CASSVTAGGTLYEQYF. CDR3 bases: TGTGCCAGCAGCGTAACTGCTGGGGGAACCCTCTACGAGCAGTACTTC.

This clonotype was counted only a few times. V is TRBV20-1 and J is TRBJ2-3; D is perhaps TRBD1 (5 bases). The germline V gene has CDR1 DFQATT and CDR2 SNEGSKA (reference sequence). The V gene lost 4 bases and the J gene lost 8 bases, with 13 bases spanning the gap. The CDR3 sequence is 12 residues long. The CDR3 bases are TGCAGTGCTACCTCCCCCCAGGGTACGCAGTATTTT. Its protein product is CSATSPQGTQYF.

This clonotype occurred many times. The rearrangement uses TRBV10-3 and TRBJ1-6; D is unresolved. This CDR3 comprises 17 residues. V lost 6 bases and J 10 bases, leaving 25 bases between the germline ends. Per germline, CDR1 ENHRY and CDR2 SYGVKD. The CDR3 DNA follows: TGTGCCATCAGACCCAACCCTGGTGGCCCTCGTGAATCACCCCTCCACTTT. Its protein product is CAIRPNPGGPRESPLHF.